This TCR beta chain was obtained from a study of blood T cell repertoires in COVID-19 (TCRdb year 2020). Context from the whole study: Collaborator samples came from the United States, Italy and Spain and covered acute and convalescent phases of COVID-19. The repertoires were made available in a free public database intended to serve as a resource for research on the immune response to SARS-CoV-2. HLA class I and class II types, where available, came from metadata supplied by the sample provider rather than from assay-based typing. The samples were drawn from the first 160 participants of the ongoing ImmuneRACE study and from 1,254 subjects provided by 6 global collaborators. Sample metadata almost always included a de-identified subject ID, COVID-19 status, age in years and sex. Subjects who had been exposed to COVID-19, were actively infected with it, or had recovered from it provided the deeply sampled blood TCRbeta repertoires that made up the dataset. The prospective study material was composed of cDNA or gDNA derived from T cells, B-cell-depleted T cells, or PBMCs. The research as a whole found: Clinical and demographic metadata were provided uncurated, with the amount varying by source and participant.

Collaborating institutions collected whole blood in K2EDTA tubes following their own protocols. For TCRbeta analysis, collaborator samples were shipped as frozen whole blood, as isolated PBMCs, or as DNA extracted from either sample type. This clone was seen a handful of times. Its antigen is unknown. Base qualities were left out, and no much larger clone turns up one base away. TCRbeta CDR3 regions were amplified from genomic DNA using the immunoSEQ Assay, a bias-controlled multiplex PCR. As for the authors' bioinformatics: Nucleated cell counts per sample were estimated from amplification of reference gene primers within the assay. To quantify the absolute abundance of each unique TCRbeta CDR3 rearrangement, sequence reads were collapsed and filtered. For each sample, productive Simpson clonality was calculated by taking the square root of Simpson's diversity index across productive rearrangements. TCRdb mirrors the immuneACCESS table, restricted to in-frame sequences. Some clones are absent from its copies; in checked studies, under half trace to an unresolved V gene, and the reason for the others is unknown. V and J calls plus clone size are reproduced from that table; the DNA served to infer D and trimming. Present in this sample are some 120,000 clones, around 63% of which were seen just once. In total, the top ten clones hold approximately 2.1% of the sample.

From the germline V gene, CDR1 is SGDLS and CDR2 is YYNGEE. V drops 2 bases and J drops 7 bases, leaving 12 bases in between. The CDR3 numbers 14 residues from cysteine through phenylalanine. Only the CDR3 portion is preserved as DNA: 42 bases, with reading frame beginning at the first base. The sequenced sample consisted of peripheral blood. This clonotype was obtained from a woman in her 70s with acute or convalescent COVID-19. Here the chain combines TRBV9 and TRBJ2-2; perhaps TRBD1 is the D gene, with 6 bases matching. Here is the DNA: TGTGCCAGCAGCGTCCTACAGGGTGGCGGGGAGCTGTTTTTT. This gives the protein CASSVLQGGGELFF.